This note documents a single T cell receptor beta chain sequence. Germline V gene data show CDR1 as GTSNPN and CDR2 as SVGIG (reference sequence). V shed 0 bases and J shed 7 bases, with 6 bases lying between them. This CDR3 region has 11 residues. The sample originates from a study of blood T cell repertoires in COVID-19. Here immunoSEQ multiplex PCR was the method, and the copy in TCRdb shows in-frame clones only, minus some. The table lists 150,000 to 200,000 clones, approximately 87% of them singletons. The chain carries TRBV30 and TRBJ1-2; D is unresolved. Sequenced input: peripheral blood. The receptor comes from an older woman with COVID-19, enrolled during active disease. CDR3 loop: CAWSVRGGYTF. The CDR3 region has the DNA TGTGCCTGGAGTGTTCGGGGTGGCTACACCTTC.